This T cell receptor (beta chain) was identified during a study of blood T cell repertoires in COVID-19. The table came from immunoSEQ multiplex PCR; TCRdb's copy has only in-frame clones and leaves some out. The sample consists of some 22,000 clones, 80% to 85% of them appearing once. Germline lookup yields CDR1 LGHNA and CDR2 YSLEER. V was trimmed by 1 base and J by 9 bases, leaving 10 bases between them. The length of the CDR3 is 14 residues. This clonotype was sampled from a man older than 75 with active or convalescent COVID-19. Sequencing was performed on peripheral blood. The V and J genes are TRBV4-3 and TRBJ1-6; D unresolved. The CDR3: CASSQGGFVSPLHF. The CDR3 DNA is TGCGCCAGCAGCCAAGGAGGGTTTGTTTCACCCCTCCACTTT.